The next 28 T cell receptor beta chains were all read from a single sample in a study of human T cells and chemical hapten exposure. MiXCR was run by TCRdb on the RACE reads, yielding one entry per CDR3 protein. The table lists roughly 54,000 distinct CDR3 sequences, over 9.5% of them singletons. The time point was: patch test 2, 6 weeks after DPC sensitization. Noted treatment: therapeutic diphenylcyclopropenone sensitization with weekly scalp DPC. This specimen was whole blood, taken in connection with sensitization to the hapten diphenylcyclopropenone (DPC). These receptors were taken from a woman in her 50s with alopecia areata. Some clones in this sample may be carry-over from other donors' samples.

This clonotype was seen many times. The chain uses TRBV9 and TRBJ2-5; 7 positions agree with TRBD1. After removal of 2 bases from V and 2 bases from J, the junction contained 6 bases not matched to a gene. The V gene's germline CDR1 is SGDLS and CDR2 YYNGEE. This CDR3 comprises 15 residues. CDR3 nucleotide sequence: TGTGCCAGCAGCGTGGCCGGGACAGTGCAAGAGACCCAGTACTTC. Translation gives CASSVAGTVQETQYF.

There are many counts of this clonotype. The CDR3, as DNA: TGTGCCAGCAGGGACAGTGTCAAAAACTACGAGCAGTACTTC. Amino acids: CASRDSVKNYEQYF. The rearrangement links TRBV2 to TRBJ2-7; D perhaps matches TRBD1 (6 bases). The CDR3 extends over 14 amino acids. Looked up from germline, CDR1 is SNHLY and CDR2 is FYNNEI. V lost 6 bases and J lost 3, with 15 bases in between. Full variable domain (outside the CDR3, taken from reference TRBV2 and TRBJ2-7): EPEVTQTPSHQVTQMGQEVILRCVPISNHLYFYWYRQILGQKVEFLVSFYNNEISEKSEIFDDQFSVERPDGSNFTLKIRSTKLEDSAMYFCASRDSVKNYEQYFGPGTRLTVT.

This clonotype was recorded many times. CDR3 nucleotides: TGTGCCAGCAGTTACTCGAGACCGACCGAAAAACTGTTTTTT. Translation gives CASSYSRPTEKLFF. V and J are TRBV6-5 and TRBJ1-4, with D unclear. CDR3 size: 14 residues. Germline lookup yields CDR1 MNHEY and CDR2 SVGAGI. V was trimmed by 0 bases and J by 8 bases, leaving 10 bases between them.

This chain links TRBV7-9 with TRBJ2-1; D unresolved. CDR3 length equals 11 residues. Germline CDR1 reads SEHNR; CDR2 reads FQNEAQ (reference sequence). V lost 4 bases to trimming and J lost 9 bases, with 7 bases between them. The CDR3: CASSSLLEQFF. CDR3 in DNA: TGTGCCAGCAGCTCCCTCCTTGAGCAGTTCTTC.

CDR3 region: CASSPGNTIYF. In DNA, the CDR3 is TGTGCCAGCAGCCCGGGAAACACCATATATTTT. The gene calls are TRBV7-6 and TRBJ1-3, with D unclear. Germline V gene data show CDR1 as SGHVS and CDR2 as FNYEAQ. This CDR3 is built from 11 residues. V dropped 5 bases and J dropped 4 bases, with 3 bases sitting between them.

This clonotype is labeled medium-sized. CDR3 amino acids: CASSLGPGSNQPQHF. The CDR3 DNA reads TGCGCCAGCAGTCTCGGCCCCGGCAGCAATCAGCCCCAGCATTTT. V is TRBV5-1 and J is TRBJ1-5; D is uncertain. The ends were cut back, 5 bases at V and 1 base at J, with 13 bases in the middle. The CDR3 contains 15 residues. Germline CDR1 SGHRS, CDR2 YFSETQ.

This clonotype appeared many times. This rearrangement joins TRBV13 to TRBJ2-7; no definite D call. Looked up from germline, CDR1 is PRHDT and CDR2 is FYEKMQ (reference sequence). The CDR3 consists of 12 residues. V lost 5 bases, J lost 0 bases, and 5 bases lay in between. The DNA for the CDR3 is TGTGCCAGCAGCCGAGACTCCTACGAGCAGTACTTC. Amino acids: CASSRDSYEQYF.

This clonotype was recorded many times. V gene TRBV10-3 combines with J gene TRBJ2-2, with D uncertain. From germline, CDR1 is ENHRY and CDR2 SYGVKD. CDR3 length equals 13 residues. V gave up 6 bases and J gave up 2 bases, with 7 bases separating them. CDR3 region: CAIRDFNTGELFF. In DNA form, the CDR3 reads TGTGCCATCAGAGATTTTAACACCGGGGAGCTGTTTTTT.

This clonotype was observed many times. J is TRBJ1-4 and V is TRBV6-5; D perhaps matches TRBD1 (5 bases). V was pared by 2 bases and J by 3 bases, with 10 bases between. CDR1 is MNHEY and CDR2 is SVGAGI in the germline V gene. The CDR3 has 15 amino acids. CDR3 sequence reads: CASSYEGRPNEKLFF. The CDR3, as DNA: TGTGCCAGCAGTTACGAGGGGAGGCCTAATGAAAAACTGTTTTTT.

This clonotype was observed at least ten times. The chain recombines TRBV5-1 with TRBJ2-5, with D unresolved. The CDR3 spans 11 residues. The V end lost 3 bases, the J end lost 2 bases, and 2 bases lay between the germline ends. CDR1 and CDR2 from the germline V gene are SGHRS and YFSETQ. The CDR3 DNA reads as TGCGCCAGCAGCTCGCAAGAGACCCAGTACTTC. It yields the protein CASSSQETQYF. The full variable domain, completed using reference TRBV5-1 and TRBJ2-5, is KAGVTQTPRYLIKTRGQQVTLSCSPISGHRSVSWYQQTPGQGLQFLFEYFSETQRNKGNFPGRFSGRQFSNSRSEMNVSTLELGDSALYLCASSSQETQYFGPGTRLLVL.

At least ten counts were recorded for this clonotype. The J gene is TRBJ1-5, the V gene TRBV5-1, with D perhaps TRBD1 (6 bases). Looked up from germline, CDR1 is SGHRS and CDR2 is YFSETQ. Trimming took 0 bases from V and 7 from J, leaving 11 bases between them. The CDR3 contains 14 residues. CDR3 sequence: CASSLVGGGQPQHF. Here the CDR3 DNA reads TGCGCCAGCAGCTTGGTAGGGGGAGGACAGCCCCAGCATTTT.

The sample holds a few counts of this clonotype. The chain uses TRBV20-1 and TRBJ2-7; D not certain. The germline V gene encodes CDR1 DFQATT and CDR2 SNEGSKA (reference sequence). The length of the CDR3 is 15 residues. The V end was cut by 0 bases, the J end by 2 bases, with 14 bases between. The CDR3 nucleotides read TGCAGTGCTAGAGATCCCCAGACCGGACCCTACGAGCAGTACTTC. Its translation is CSARDPQTGPYEQYF.

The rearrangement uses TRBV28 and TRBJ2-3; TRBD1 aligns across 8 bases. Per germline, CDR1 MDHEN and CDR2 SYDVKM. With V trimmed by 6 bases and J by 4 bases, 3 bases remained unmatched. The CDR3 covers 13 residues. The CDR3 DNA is TGTGCCAGCAGAAAACAGGGGGCAGATACGCAGTATTTT. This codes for CASRKQGADTQYF.

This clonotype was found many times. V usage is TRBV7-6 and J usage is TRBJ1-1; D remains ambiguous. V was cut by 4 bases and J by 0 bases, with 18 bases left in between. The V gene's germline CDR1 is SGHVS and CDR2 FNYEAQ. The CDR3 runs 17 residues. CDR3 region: CASSSQPAGHLNTEAFF. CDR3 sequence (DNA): TGTGCCAGCAGCTCCCAACCCGCGGGCCATTTGAACACTGAAGCTTTCTTT.

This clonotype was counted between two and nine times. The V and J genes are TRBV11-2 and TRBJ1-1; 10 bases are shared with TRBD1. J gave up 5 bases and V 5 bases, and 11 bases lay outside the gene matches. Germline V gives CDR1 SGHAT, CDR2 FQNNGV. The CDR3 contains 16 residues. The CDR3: CASSPIPGQGRTEAFF. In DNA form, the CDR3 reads TGTGCCAGCAGCCCCATCCCGGGACAGGGGAGGACTGAAGCTTTCTTT.

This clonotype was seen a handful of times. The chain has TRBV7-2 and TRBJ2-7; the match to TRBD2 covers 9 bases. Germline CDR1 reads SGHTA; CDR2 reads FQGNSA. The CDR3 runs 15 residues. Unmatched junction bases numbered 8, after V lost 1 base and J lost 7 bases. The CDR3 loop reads CASSLDGPREGEQYF. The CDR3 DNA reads TGTGCCAGCAGCTTAGACGGTCCGCGGGAGGGTGAGCAGTACTTC. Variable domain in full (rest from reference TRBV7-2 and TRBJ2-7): GAGVSQSPSNKVTEKGKDVELRCDPISGHTALYWYRQSLGQGLEFLIYFQGNSAPDKSGLPSDRFSAERTGGSVSTLTIQRTQQEDSAVYLCASSLDGPREGEQYFGPGTRLTVT.

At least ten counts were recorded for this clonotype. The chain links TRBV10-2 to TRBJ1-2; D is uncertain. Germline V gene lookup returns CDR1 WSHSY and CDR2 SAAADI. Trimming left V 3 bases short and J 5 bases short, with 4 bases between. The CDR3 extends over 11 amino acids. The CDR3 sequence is CASSEGYGYTF. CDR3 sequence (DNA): TGCGCCAGCAGTGAAGGGTATGGCTACACCTTC.

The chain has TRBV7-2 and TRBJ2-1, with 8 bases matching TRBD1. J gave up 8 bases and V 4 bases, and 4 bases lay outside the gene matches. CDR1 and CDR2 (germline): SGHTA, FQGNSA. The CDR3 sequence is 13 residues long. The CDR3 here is CASSSGQADEQFF. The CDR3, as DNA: TGTGCCAGCAGCTCGGGACAGGCCGATGAGCAGTTCTTC.

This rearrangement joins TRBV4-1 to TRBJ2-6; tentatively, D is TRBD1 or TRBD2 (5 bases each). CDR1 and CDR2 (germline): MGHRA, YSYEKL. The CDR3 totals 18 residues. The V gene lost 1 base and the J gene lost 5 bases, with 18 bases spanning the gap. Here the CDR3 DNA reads TGCGCCAGCAGCCAAGGACCCGGGACCTCTACTTGGGCCAACGTCCTGACTTTC. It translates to CASSQGPGTSTWANVLTF.

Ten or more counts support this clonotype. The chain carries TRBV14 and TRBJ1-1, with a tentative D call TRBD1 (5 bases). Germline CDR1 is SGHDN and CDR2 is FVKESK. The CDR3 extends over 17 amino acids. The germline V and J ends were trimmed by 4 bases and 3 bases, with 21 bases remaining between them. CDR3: CASSPLSGGTIDTEAFF. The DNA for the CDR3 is TGTGCCAGCAGCCCTCTTTCGGGGGGGACGATTGACACTGAAGCTTTCTTT.

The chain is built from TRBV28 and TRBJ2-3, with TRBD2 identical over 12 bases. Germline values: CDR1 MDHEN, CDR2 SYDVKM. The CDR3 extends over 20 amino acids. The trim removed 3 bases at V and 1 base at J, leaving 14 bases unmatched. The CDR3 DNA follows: TGTGCCAGCAGTTTTCCCCCCCCTAGCGGGGGGGCCAGGGGCACAGATACGCAGTATTTT. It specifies CASSFPPPSGGARGTDTQYF.

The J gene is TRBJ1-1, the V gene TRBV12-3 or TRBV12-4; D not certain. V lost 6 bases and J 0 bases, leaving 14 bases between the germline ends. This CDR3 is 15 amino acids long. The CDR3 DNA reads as TGTGCCAGCAGACCTAACTCGGACCTGAACACTGAAGCTTTCTTT. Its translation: CASRPNSDLNTEAFF.

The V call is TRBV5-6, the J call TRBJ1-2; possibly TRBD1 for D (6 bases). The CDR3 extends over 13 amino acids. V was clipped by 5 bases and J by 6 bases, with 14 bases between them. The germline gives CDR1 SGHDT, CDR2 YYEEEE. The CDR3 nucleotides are TGTGCCAGCAGTCCAAACAGGGTACATGGCTACACCTTC. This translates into CASSPNRVHGYTF.

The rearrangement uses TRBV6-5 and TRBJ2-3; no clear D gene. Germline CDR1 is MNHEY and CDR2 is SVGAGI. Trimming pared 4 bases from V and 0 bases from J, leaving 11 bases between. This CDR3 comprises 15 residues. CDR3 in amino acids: CASSFGRPSTDTQYF. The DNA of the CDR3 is TGTGCCAGCAGTTTCGGCAGGCCCAGCACAGATACGCAGTATTTT.

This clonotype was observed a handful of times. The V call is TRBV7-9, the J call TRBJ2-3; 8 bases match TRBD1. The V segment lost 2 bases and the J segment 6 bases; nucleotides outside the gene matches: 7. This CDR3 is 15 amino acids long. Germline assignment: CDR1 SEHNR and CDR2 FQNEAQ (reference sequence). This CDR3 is CASSLWQGAKDTQYF. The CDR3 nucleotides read TGTGCCAGCAGCTTATGGCAGGGGGCTAAGGATACGCAGTATTTT.

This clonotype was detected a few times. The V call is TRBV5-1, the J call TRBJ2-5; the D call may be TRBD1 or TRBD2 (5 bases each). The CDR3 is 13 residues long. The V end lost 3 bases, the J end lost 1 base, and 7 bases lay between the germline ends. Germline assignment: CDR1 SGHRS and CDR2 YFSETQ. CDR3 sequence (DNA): TGCGCCAGCAGCTCCGGGACCCAAGAGACCCAGTACTTC. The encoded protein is CASSSGTQETQYF.

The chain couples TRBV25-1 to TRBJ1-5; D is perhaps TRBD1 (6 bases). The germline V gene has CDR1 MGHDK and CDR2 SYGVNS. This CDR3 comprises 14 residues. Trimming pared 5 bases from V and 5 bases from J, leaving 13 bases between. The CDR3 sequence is CASSLTGVHQPQHF. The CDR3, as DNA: TGTGCCAGCAGTTTGACAGGAGTCCATCAGCCCCAGCATTTT. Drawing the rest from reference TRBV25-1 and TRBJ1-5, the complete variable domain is EADIYQTPRYLVIGTGKKITLECSQTMGHDKMYWYQQDPGMELHLIHYSYGVNSTEKGDLSSESTVSRIRTEHFPLTLESARPSHTSQYLCASSLTGVHQPQHFGDGTRLSIL.

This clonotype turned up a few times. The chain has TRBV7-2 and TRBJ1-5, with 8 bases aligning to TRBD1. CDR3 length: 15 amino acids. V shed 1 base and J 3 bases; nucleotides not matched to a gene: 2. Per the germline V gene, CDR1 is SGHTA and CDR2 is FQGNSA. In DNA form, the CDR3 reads TGTGCCAGCAGCTTAGGGACAGGGTACAATCAGCCCCAGCATTTT. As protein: CASSLGTGYNQPQHF.